Listed below are T cell receptor beta chains from one sample, sequenced in a study of blood T cell repertoires in COVID-19. The repertoire was sequenced with immunoSEQ multiplex PCR; TCRdb's copy has only in-frame clones and lacks some. Found here are 90,000 to 120,000 clones, 75% to 95% of them singletons; the top ten hold around 1.2%. Material: peripheral blood. The receptor source for this set is a woman aged 25-40 years with acute or convalescent COVID-19. Both conserved end residues are part of each CDR3. D genes are given only for firm matches. Not every row has a clone size; where given, it reads once, few, many or a size class.

cdr3_nt: TGTGCCAGTAGTATAGGGGGCAGGGGGATAGAACCCCAGCATTTT; cdr3_aa: CASSIGGRGIEPQHF; clone_size: -; d_call: TRBD1; cdr3_length: 15; j_call: TRBJ1-5; v_call: TRBV19
cdr3_nt: TGTGCCAGCAGCCCGGGACTCCCGAACTCCTACGAGCAGTACTTC; cdr3_aa: CASSPGLPNSYEQYF; clone_size: few; d_call: -; cdr3_length: 15; j_call: TRBJ2-7; v_call: TRBV5-5
cdr3_nt: TGTGCCAGCAGTTTTGTAGCGGATGAGCAGTTCTTC; cdr3_aa: CASSFVADEQFF; clone_size: -; d_call: -; cdr3_length: 12; j_call: TRBJ2-1; v_call: TRBV28
cdr3_nt: TGCAGCGTTGCCCTAGACAGGGTCCAAGAGACCCAGTACTTC; cdr3_aa: CSVALDRVQETQYF; clone_size: -; d_call: TRBD1; cdr3_length: 14; j_call: TRBJ2-5; v_call: TRBV29-1
cdr3_nt: TGTGCCAGCAGCGTCCAGGGTCGGGCCGGGGAGCTGTTTTTT; cdr3_aa: CASSVQGRAGELFF; clone_size: -; d_call: -; cdr3_length: 14; j_call: TRBJ2-2; v_call: TRBV9
cdr3_nt: TGCAGCGTTGACCCGACCGACAGGGTCAAACTGTTTTTT; cdr3_aa: CSVDPTDRVKLFF; clone_size: -; d_call: TRBD1; cdr3_length: 13; j_call: TRBJ1-4; v_call: TRBV29-1
cdr3_nt: TGTGCCAGCAGCTTAGGGGTAGCCCGCTACGAGCAGTACTTC; cdr3_aa: CASSLGVARYEQYF; clone_size: -; d_call: -; cdr3_length: 14; j_call: TRBJ2-7; v_call: TRBV7-9
cdr3_nt: TGTGCCAGCACTAAAAGAGACAGCTACGAGCAGTACTTC; cdr3_aa: CASTKRDSYEQYF; clone_size: -; d_call: -; cdr3_length: 13; j_call: TRBJ2-7; v_call: TRBV6-6
cdr3_nt: TGTGCCAGCTCACCTCTCCTGCGGGGGGCTCTATCTGGAAACACCATATATTTT; cdr3_aa: CASSPLLRGALSGNTIYF; clone_size: -; d_call: -; cdr3_length: 18; j_call: TRBJ1-3; v_call: TRBV18
cdr3_nt: TGCGCCAGCAGCCGAACGGGACAGGGTTCCTACGAGCAGTACTTC; cdr3_aa: CASSRTGQGSYEQYF; clone_size: -; d_call: TRBD1; cdr3_length: 15; j_call: TRBJ2-7; v_call: TRBV5-1
cdr3_nt: TGTGCCAGCAGCTCGTGGGACAGGGTATACAATGAGCAGTTCTTC; cdr3_aa: CASSSWDRVYNEQFF; clone_size: -; d_call: TRBD1; cdr3_length: 15; j_call: TRBJ2-1; v_call: TRBV5-4
cdr3_nt: TGCGCCAGCCGACAGGGCCCGAACACTGAAGCTTTCTTT; cdr3_aa: CASRQGPNTEAFF; clone_size: -; d_call: TRBD1; cdr3_length: 13; j_call: TRBJ1-1; v_call: TRBV10-1
cdr3_nt: TGTGCCAGCAGCGACGACAGGGACTTTAATGAAAAACTGTTTTTT; cdr3_aa: CASSDDRDFNEKLFF; clone_size: -; d_call: TRBD1; cdr3_length: 15; j_call: TRBJ1-4; v_call: TRBV14
cdr3_nt: TGTGCCAGCAGCTTTTCTGTGGCCGGAGGGGAGCAGTACTTC; cdr3_aa: CASSFSVAGGEQYF; clone_size: -; d_call: -; cdr3_length: 14; j_call: TRBJ2-7; v_call: TRBV7-2
cdr3_nt: TGTGCCAGCAGCGGGACGGGAGAAGGCAATCAGCCCCAGCATTTT; cdr3_aa: CASSGTGEGNQPQHF; clone_size: -; d_call: -; cdr3_length: 15; j_call: TRBJ1-5; v_call: TRBV7-9
cdr3_nt: TGTGCCAGCAGCGACCCTGGAGGTACGCAGTATTTT; cdr3_aa: CASSDPGGTQYF; clone_size: -; d_call: -; cdr3_length: 12; j_call: TRBJ2-3; v_call: TRBV9
cdr3_nt: TGCAGTGCCAAGAGCGGCCCTGAAGCTTTCTTT; cdr3_aa: CSAKSGPEAFF; clone_size: -; d_call: -; cdr3_length: 11; j_call: TRBJ1-1; v_call: TRBV20-1
cdr3_nt: TGTGCCAGCAGTGACCGAACAAAAGGGGCTTATCAGCCCCAGCATTTT; cdr3_aa: CASSDRTKGAYQPQHF; clone_size: -; d_call: -; cdr3_length: 16; j_call: TRBJ1-5; v_call: TRBV6-4
cdr3_nt: TGTGCCAGCAGTGAATCCCGAGGTACGCAGTATTTT; cdr3_aa: CASSESRGTQYF; clone_size: -; d_call: -; cdr3_length: 12; j_call: TRBJ2-3; v_call: TRBV2
cdr3_nt: TGCGCCAGCACCGATCAACCAGGGGGCTACGAGCAGTACTTC; cdr3_aa: CASTDQPGGYEQYF; clone_size: -; d_call: TRBD1; cdr3_length: 14; j_call: TRBJ2-7; v_call: TRBV5-1
cdr3_nt: TGCAGTGCTAGTCTCCTGGGGAGGTCCTACGAGCAGTACTTC; cdr3_aa: CSASLLGRSYEQYF; clone_size: -; d_call: -; cdr3_length: 14; j_call: TRBJ2-7; v_call: TRBV20-1
cdr3_nt: TGCGCCAGCAGCTTGGGACAGGGGGCCGACTATGGCTACACCTTC; cdr3_aa: CASSLGQGADYGYTF; clone_size: -; d_call: TRBD1; cdr3_length: 15; j_call: TRBJ1-2; v_call: TRBV5-1
cdr3_nt: TGCGCCAGCAGCCACGTACAGGAAATCTATGGCTACACCTTC; cdr3_aa: CASSHVQEIYGYTF; clone_size: -; d_call: -; cdr3_length: 14; j_call: TRBJ1-2; v_call: TRBV4-1
cdr3_nt: TGTGCCAGCAGTTTATCCGGGGAAGGACAGTATTTT; cdr3_aa: CASSLSGEGQYF; clone_size: -; d_call: -; cdr3_length: 12; j_call: TRBJ2-3; v_call: TRBV28
cdr3_nt: TGTGCCATCAACTGGGACAGAGAGTCACCCCTCCACTTT; cdr3_aa: CAINWDRESPLHF; clone_size: -; d_call: TRBD1; cdr3_length: 13; j_call: TRBJ1-6; v_call: TRBV10-3
cdr3_nt: TGCAGCGTTGGGAGAGGGGGCAACACTGAAGCTTTCTTT; cdr3_aa: CSVGRGGNTEAFF; clone_size: -; d_call: TRBD1; cdr3_length: 13; j_call: TRBJ1-1; v_call: TRBV29-1
cdr3_nt: TGTGCCAGCAGCGGGGGCACAGGTTCCTACAATGAGCAGTTCTTC; cdr3_aa: CASSGGTGSYNEQFF; clone_size: -; d_call: -; cdr3_length: 15; j_call: TRBJ2-1; v_call: TRBV9
cdr3_nt: TGCGCCAGCAGCTTGGGACTAGCGACTTCAGATACGCAGTATTTT; cdr3_aa: CASSLGLATSDTQYF; clone_size: -; d_call: TRBD2; cdr3_length: 15; j_call: TRBJ2-3; v_call: TRBV5-1
cdr3_nt: TGTGCCTGGAGTGGTCCGGGGTCCTACGAGCAGTACTTC; cdr3_aa: CAWSGPGSYEQYF; clone_size: once; d_call: -; cdr3_length: 13; j_call: TRBJ2-7; v_call: TRBV30
cdr3_nt: TGTGCCAGTAGTATAGGTGGGCAGGCTGAAGCTTTCTTT; cdr3_aa: CASSIGGQAEAFF; clone_size: -; d_call: -; cdr3_length: 13; j_call: TRBJ1-1; v_call: TRBV19
cdr3_nt: TGTGCCAGCAGCCCCGGGACAGCCGGCCCCTATAGCAATCAGCCCCAGCATTTT; cdr3_aa: CASSPGTAGPYSNQPQHF; clone_size: -; d_call: TRBD1; cdr3_length: 18; j_call: TRBJ1-5; v_call: TRBV5-5
cdr3_nt: TGCGCCAGCAGCTTGGGTACTATTCAAAGCGAGCAGTACTTC; cdr3_aa: CASSLGTIQSEQYF; clone_size: -; d_call: -; cdr3_length: 14; j_call: TRBJ2-7; v_call: TRBV5-1
cdr3_nt: TGTGCCAGCAGCGATACAGGGGATTCACCCCTCCACTTT; cdr3_aa: CASSDTGDSPLHF; clone_size: -; d_call: TRBD1; cdr3_length: 13; j_call: TRBJ1-6; v_call: TRBV11-3
cdr3_nt: TGCGCCAGCAGCCAAGATCTGGGACAGACCTATAATTCACCCCTCCACTTT; cdr3_aa: CASSQDLGQTYNSPLHF; clone_size: -; d_call: TRBD1; cdr3_length: 17; j_call: TRBJ1-6; v_call: TRBV4-3
cdr3_nt: TGTGCCAGCATTGCCCGAGGGACCGGGGAGCTGTTTTTT; cdr3_aa: CASIARGTGELFF; clone_size: -; d_call: -; cdr3_length: 13; j_call: TRBJ2-2; v_call: TRBV25-1
cdr3_nt: TGTGCCAGCAGTGAAAGGGGTGGCAATCAGCCCCAGCATTTT; cdr3_aa: CASSERGGNQPQHF; clone_size: -; d_call: -; cdr3_length: 14; j_call: TRBJ1-5; v_call: TRBV2
cdr3_nt: TGTGCCAGCAGCCCGTCGGGAGGCATAACCTACGAGCAGTACTTC; cdr3_aa: CASSPSGGITYEQYF; clone_size: -; d_call: TRBD2; cdr3_length: 15; j_call: TRBJ2-7; v_call: TRBV7-9
cdr3_nt: TGTGCCAGCAGCCTAAACCGGAGAGATAATTCACCCCTCCACTTT; cdr3_aa: CASSLNRRDNSPLHF; clone_size: -; d_call: -; cdr3_length: 15; j_call: TRBJ1-6; v_call: TRBV7-3
cdr3_nt: TGCGCCAGCAGCCAAGATAAGCCCTCGGCAGGGAATGGCTACACCTTC; cdr3_aa: CASSQDKPSAGNGYTF; clone_size: -; d_call: -; cdr3_length: 16; j_call: TRBJ1-2; v_call: TRBV4-1
cdr3_nt: TGTGCCAGCAGTTTTGCACAGCGACTAAGCAATCAGCCCCAGCATTTT; cdr3_aa: CASSFAQRLSNQPQHF; clone_size: -; d_call: -; cdr3_length: 16; j_call: TRBJ1-5; v_call: TRBV28
cdr3_nt: TGTGCCAGCAGCCCGAGGGCTTCGGCTCAAGAGACCCAGTACTTC; cdr3_aa: CASSPRASAQETQYF; clone_size: -; d_call: -; cdr3_length: 15; j_call: TRBJ2-5; v_call: TRBV28
cdr3_nt: TGTGCCAGCAGTGAAGGAGGTATGGAAAGGAGCTATAATTCACCCCTCCACTTT; cdr3_aa: CASSEGGMERSYNSPLHF; clone_size: -; d_call: -; cdr3_length: 18; j_call: TRBJ1-6; v_call: TRBV2
cdr3_nt: TGTGCCAGCAGTCGCCTTAGCGGGGGCCGCCGAAGAGAGCAGTACTTC; cdr3_aa: CASSRLSGGRRREQYF; clone_size: once; d_call: TRBD2; cdr3_length: 16; j_call: TRBJ2-7; v_call: TRBV5-5
cdr3_nt: TGTGCCAGCAGTCCCGCGAAAATGTCAGACACGAGCTCTGGGGCCAACGTCCTGACTTTC; cdr3_aa: CASSPAKMSDTSSGANVLTF; clone_size: -; d_call: -; cdr3_length: 20; j_call: TRBJ2-6; v_call: TRBV28
cdr3_nt: TGTGCCAGCAGCTTAGACGGGGGGGATAATGAAAAACTGTTTTTT; cdr3_aa: CASSLDGGDNEKLFF; clone_size: -; d_call: -; cdr3_length: 15; j_call: TRBJ1-4; v_call: TRBV7-9
cdr3_nt: TGTGCCAGCAGTGTCGACCCGGGACTAGGCACAGATACGCAGTATTTT; cdr3_aa: CASSVDPGLGTDTQYF; clone_size: -; d_call: TRBD2; cdr3_length: 16; j_call: TRBJ2-3; v_call: TRBV6-1
cdr3_nt: TGTGCCAGCAAGGAGGGGCTTGGAACTGAAGCTTTCTTT; cdr3_aa: CASKEGLGTEAFF; clone_size: -; d_call: -; cdr3_length: 13; j_call: TRBJ1-1; v_call: TRBV6-5